This T cell receptor beta chain was sequenced during a study of cytomegalovirus exposure and HLA in healthy donors. Broader study findings: Sequence variants that were highly shared formed a cluster that was likely a sequencing artifact. In an earlier analysis, about 87% or about 30%: the productive usage of most TCR beta V segments.

With 60 Vbeta and 13 Jbeta primers, the PCR was carried out. Measured with immunoSEQ multiplex PCR; TCRdb has only the in-frame clones, and not every one. The sample lists 11,000 to 15,000 clones, about 60% occurring once. As concerns this clone: Antigen specificity is unknown.

Germline CDR1 SQVTM, CDR2 ANQGSEA. The ends were cut back, 6 bases at V and 5 bases at J, with 14 bases in the middle. The length of the CDR3 is 12 residues. The V call is TRBV29-1, the J call TRBJ2-7, with D unclear. The source of this sequence is a woman aged 50 to 60 in good health and CMV-seropositive. Sequences were obtained from PBMCs. The CDR3 region has the DNA TGCAGCGTGCCCGCAGGCCGAGACGAGCAGTACTTC. This gives the protein CSVPAGRDEQYF.